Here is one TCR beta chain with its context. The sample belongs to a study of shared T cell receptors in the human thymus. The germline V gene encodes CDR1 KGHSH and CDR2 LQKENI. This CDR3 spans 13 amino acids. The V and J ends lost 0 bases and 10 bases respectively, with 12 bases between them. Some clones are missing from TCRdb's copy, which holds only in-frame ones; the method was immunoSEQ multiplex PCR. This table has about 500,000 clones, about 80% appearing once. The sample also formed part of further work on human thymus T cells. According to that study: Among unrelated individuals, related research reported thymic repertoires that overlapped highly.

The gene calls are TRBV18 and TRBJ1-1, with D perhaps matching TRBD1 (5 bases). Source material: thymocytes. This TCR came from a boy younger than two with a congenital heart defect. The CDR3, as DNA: TGTGCCAGCTCACCACCGGGCAGGGCGTTAGCTTTCTTT. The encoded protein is CASSPPGRALAFF.